The 8 T cell receptor beta chains presented below share a single source sample, sequenced in a study of blood T cell repertoires in COVID-19. Assay used: immunoSEQ multiplex PCR; TCRdb lists only in-frame clones, some missing. The sample contains more than 200,000 clones, around 87% of which appear only once. The sequencing sample was made of peripheral blood. Receptors were obtained from a woman aged 55 to 70 with COVID-19, enrolled during active disease.

There are a few counts of this clone. The rearrangement links TRBV10-3 to TRBJ2-3, with 8 positions matching TRBD2. The CDR3 has 15 amino acids. After removal of 6 bases from V and 8 bases from J, the junction contained 13 bases not matched to a gene. Germline CDR1 and CDR2: ENHRY and SYGVKD. CDR3 protein: CAISPGTRNSLTQYF. DNA of the CDR3: TGTGCCATCAGCCCCGGGACTAGGAACTCTCTTACGCAGTATTTT.

V gene TRBV20-1 combines with J gene TRBJ1-1, with a tentative D call TRBD1 (5 bases). The ends were cut back, 6 bases at V and 6 bases at J, with 11 bases in the middle. CDR1 is DFQATT, CDR2 SNEGSKA, per germline (reference sequence). This CDR3 comprises 11 residues. CDR3 sequence: CSASGGSEAFF. The CDR3 nucleotides read TGCAGTGCCAGCGGGGGGTCTGAAGCTTTCTTT.

This rearrangement joins TRBV21-1 to TRBJ2-5; the D segment call TRBD1 is taken from the table without a DNA check. TRBV21-1 is marked as a pseudogene. This CDR3 region has 16 residues. The CDR3 coding sequence is TGTGCCAGCAGCACCACGACAGGGGGATGGTGGGAGACCCAGTACTTC. Residues: CASSTTTGGWWETQYF.

This chain joins TRBV11-3 and TRBJ2-1; 9 bases agree with TRBD2. Germline-derived CDR1 and CDR2 are SGHNT and YENEEA. This CDR3 spans 14 amino acids. Unmatched junction bases numbered 9, after V lost 8 bases and J lost 7 bases. DNA for the CDR3: TGTGCCAGCGAGGCGGCGGGAGGGCGGAATGAGCAGTTCTTC. This translates into CASEAAGGRNEQFF.

The CDR3 sequence is CSVGISENIQYF. The CDR3 region has the DNA TGCAGCGTTGGAATTAGCGAAAACATTCAGTACTTC. The V and J genes are TRBV29-1 and TRBJ2-4; D might be TRBD2 (5 bases). Trimming removed 4 bases from V and 5 bases from J, with 9 bases in between. The germline gives CDR1 SQVTM, CDR2 ANQGSEA. The CDR3 runs to 12 residues.

This clone has only one observation. The chain recombines TRBV3-1 (or the pseudogene TRBV3-2) with TRBJ1-1; TRBD1 matches 8 bases. Germline V gene data show CDR1 as LGHDT and CDR2 as YNNKEL (reference sequence). This CDR3 is 16 amino acids long. J was trimmed by 3 bases and V by 4 bases; bases with no gene match: 10. CDR3 sequence: CASSPKQGVEDTEAFF. The CDR3 nucleotides read TGTGCCAGCAGCCCTAAACAGGGGGTCGAAGACACTGAAGCTTTCTTT.

The CDR3 DNA is TGTGCCAGCAGCTCCGACTGGAGCACTGAAGCTTTCTTT. Amino acids: CASSSDWSTEAFF. The chain has TRBV7-3 and TRBJ1-1; D gene ambiguous. The V end lost 4 bases, the J end lost 4 bases, and 10 bases lay between the germline ends. Germline loops: CDR1 SGHTA, CDR2 FQGTGA. This CDR3 has 13 amino acids.

V gene TRBV9 combines with J gene TRBJ1-2; D perhaps matches TRBD1 (5 bases). From germline, CDR1 is SGDLS and CDR2 YYNGEE. The CDR3 runs to 14 residues. The V and J ends lost 0 bases and 4 bases respectively, with 10 bases between them. As DNA, the CDR3 is TGTGCCAGCAGCGTAGCCGACAGTGCCTATGGCTACACCTTC. It codes for CASSVADSAYGYTF.